This T cell receptor beta chain comes out of a study of blood T cell repertoires in COVID-19. Assay used: immunoSEQ multiplex PCR; TCRdb lists only in-frame clones, some missing. This repertoire shows tens of thousands of clones, 87% found once; its top ten account for about 15%. This CDR3 has 13 amino acids. Germline V gene lookup returns CDR1 SGHTA and CDR2 FQGNSA. The ends were cut back, 5 bases at V and 3 bases at J, with 8 bases in the middle. The chain joins TRBV7-2 to TRBJ1-5, with D hard to call. This TCR was recovered from a male donor with acute or convalescent COVID-19. The sample comprised peripheral blood. The CDR3, as DNA: TGTGCCAGCAGCCGGGGTACCAATCAGCCCCAGCATTTT. Translating it yields CASSRGTNQPQHF.